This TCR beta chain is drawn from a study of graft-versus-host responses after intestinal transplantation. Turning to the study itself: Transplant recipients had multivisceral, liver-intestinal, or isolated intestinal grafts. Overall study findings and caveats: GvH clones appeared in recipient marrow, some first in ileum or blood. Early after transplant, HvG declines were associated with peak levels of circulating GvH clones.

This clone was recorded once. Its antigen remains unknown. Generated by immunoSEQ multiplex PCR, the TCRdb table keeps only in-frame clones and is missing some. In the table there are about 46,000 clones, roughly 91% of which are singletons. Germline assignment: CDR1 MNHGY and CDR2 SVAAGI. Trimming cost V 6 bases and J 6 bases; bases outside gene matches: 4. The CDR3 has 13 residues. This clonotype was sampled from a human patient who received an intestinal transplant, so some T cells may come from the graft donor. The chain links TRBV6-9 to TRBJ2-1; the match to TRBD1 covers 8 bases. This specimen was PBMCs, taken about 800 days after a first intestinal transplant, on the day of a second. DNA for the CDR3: TGTGCCAGCAGAGCGACAGGGGCCAATGAGCAGTTCTTC. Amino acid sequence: CASRATGANEQFF.